Included here is one T cell receptor beta chain sequence, with context. The assay was immunoSEQ multiplex PCR, and TCRdb's table has in-frame clones only and misses some. There are 95,000 to 110,000 clones in the sample; 85% to 95% occur only once, and around 0.92% lies in the top ten. CDR1 is ENHRY and CDR2 is SYGVKD in the germline V gene. V shed 6 bases and J 6 bases; nucleotides not matched to a gene: 8. This CDR3 has 14 amino acids. The sample comes from a study of T cell changes during pregnancy in multiple sclerosis. The sequencing used peripheral blood, collected after pregnancy. The chain carries TRBV10-3 and TRBJ1-1; TRBD1 aligns across 9 bases. The sequence was obtained from a female donor with multiple sclerosis, enrolled in a pregnancy study. The CDR3 nucleotides are TGTGCCATCAGACCCGGGACAGGGCTCTCTGAAGCTTTCTTT. Amino acid sequence: CAIRPGTGLSEAFF.